Each of the 10 T cell receptor beta chains below was sequenced from the same sample in a study of vaccination and CD4 T cells after COVID-19. These receptors' antigens are unknown. The assay that was used to sequence DNA from cultured CD4+ T cells was the Oncomine TCR Beta short-read assay. Via MiXCR, TCRdb re-called the PCR reads, giving one row per CDR3 protein. Among more than 15,000 distinct CDR3 sequences, around 66% were seen once, and the ten largest hold less than 10%. Treatment noted: roughly nine-day PBMC culture with coronavirus spike peptide pools or control peptides (ViraFEST assay). The specimen was CD4+ T cells from blood, cultured in vitro. These receptors were collected from a human donor who had recovered from COVID-19.

This sequence joins TRBV27 and TRBJ1-1; no clear D gene. CDR1 is MNHEY and CDR2 is SMNVEV in the germline V gene (reference sequence). The V and J ends lost 4 bases and 8 bases respectively, with 11 bases between them. The CDR3 has 12 residues. The CDR3 sequence is CASSSRTEEAFF. Written as DNA, the CDR3 is TGTGCCAGCAGTTCCCGGACGGAGGAAGCTTTCTTT.

The genes are TRBV6-5 and TRBJ1-4; the D is unclear. CDR1 MNHEY and CDR2 SVGAGI come from the germline V gene. The CDR3 is 15 residues long. V lost 0 bases and J 10 bases, leaving 15 bases between the germline ends. The CDR3 DNA sequence: TGTGCCAGCAGTTACTCGAAAATGATTCTTGGAAAACTGTTTTTT. Protein sequence: CASSYSKMILGKLFF.

This clonotype was detected a few times. The chain uses TRBV6-1 and TRBJ1-6; a possible D gene is TRBD1 (6 bases). Per the germline V gene, CDR1 is MNHNS and CDR2 is SASEGT. Trimming removed 2 bases from V and 10 bases from J, with 15 bases in between. This CDR3 contains 15 residues. CDR3 in amino acids: CASSESGAGGSPLHF. The DNA of the CDR3 is TGTGCCAGCAGTGAATCAGGGGCAGGAGGATCACCCCTCCACTTT.

The chain joins TRBV6-1 to TRBJ1-4; weak D call: TRBD1 (5 bases). Germline lookup yields CDR1 MNHNS and CDR2 SASEGT. CDR3 length: 14 residues. With 8 bases removed from V and 8 bases from J, the gap between germline ends came to 18 bases. CDR3 nucleotide sequence: TGTGCCAGCGCGCAAGGGACCGTAGGCGAAAAACTGTTTTTT. Protein: CASAQGTVGEKLFF.

The rearrangement joins TRBV6-4 to TRBJ1-2, with 8 bases fitting TRBD1. J lost 4 bases, V lost 10 bases, and 14 bases had no gene match. The CDR3 has 15 amino acids. The V gene's germline CDR1 is MRHNA and CDR2 SNTAGT. The CDR3 protein is CATRQPDRAAYGYTF. The CDR3 region has the DNA TGTGCCACCAGACAACCGGACAGGGCGGCCTATGGCTACACCTTC.

V gene TRBV7-9 combines with J gene TRBJ2-3; 8 bases align to TRBD1. V shed 5 bases, J shed 4 bases, and the junction held 8 bases outside the gene matches. CDR1 and CDR2 (germline): SEHNR, FQNEAQ (reference sequence). The CDR3 spans 15 residues. CDR3 sequence: CASSPGGTGADTQYF. The DNA for the CDR3 is TGTGCCAGCAGCCCAGGGGGCACCGGGGCAGATACGCAGTATTTT.

This clonotype was counted a few times. The CDR3 loop reads CASSAGLDTDTQYF. The CDR3 nucleotides read TGTGCCAGCAGCGCGGGACTTGACACAGATACGCAGTATTTT. The chain couples TRBV27 to TRBJ2-3; D is perhaps TRBD2 (6 bases). The CDR3 loop spans 14 amino acids. Germline V CDR1 and CDR2: MNHEY, SMNVEV (reference sequence). V dropped 6 bases and J dropped 2 bases, with 12 bases sitting between them.

This sequence joins TRBV20-1 and TRBJ2-1; a possible D gene is TRBD2 (6 bases). Germline V CDR1 and CDR2: DFQATT, SNEGSKA (reference sequence). The CDR3 spans 13 residues. V dropped 3 bases and J dropped 7 bases, with 13 bases sitting between them. The CDR3 DNA reads TGCAGTGCTAGCCCGGGACTCTCGAATGAGCAGTTCTTC. This codes for CSASPGLSNEQFF.

This clonotype was seen more than once but under ten times. The chain combines TRBV20-1 with TRBJ2-7; 8 bases fit TRBD2. Germline V gene sequence: CDR1 DFQATT, CDR2 SNEGSKA (reference sequence). The CDR3 sequence is 12 residues long. V lost 6 bases and J lost 6; bases outside the gene matches: 7. CDR3 protein: CSATKLAAEQYF. CDR3 nucleotides: TGCAGTGCCACGAAACTAGCGGCCGAGCAGTACTTC.

This rearrangement joins TRBV6-1 to TRBJ1-6; the match to TRBD1 covers 8 bases. This CDR3 region has 16 residues. V dropped 7 bases and J dropped 6; count of bases not matched to a gene: 11. CDR1 is MNHNS, CDR2 SASEGT, per germline. The CDR3 DNA follows: TGTGCCAGCAATCTCCTCCCGACAGGGGTTAATTCACCCCTCCACTTT. It specifies CASNLLPTGVNSPLHF.